Presented here are 23 T cell receptor beta chains from one specimen sequenced in a study of blood T cell repertoires in COVID-19. Repertoires were generated with immunoSEQ multiplex PCR, while TCRdb's copy carries only in-frame clones and drops some. The table includes about 110,000 clones, roughly four fifths detected once. Input material: peripheral blood. The receptors were gathered from a woman aged 60-70 years with acute or convalescent COVID-19.

This clone was counted a single time. V gene TRBV27 combines with J gene TRBJ1-6, with 7 positions matching TRBD1. Per the germline V gene, CDR1 is MNHEY and CDR2 is SMNVEV (reference sequence). V shed 4 bases and J 9 bases; nucleotides not matched to a gene: 15. This CDR3 region has 17 residues. CDR3 residues: CASSSHSRQGRGSPLHF. For the CDR3, the DNA is TGTGCCAGCAGTTCTCATTCCCGACAGGGCCGGGGTTCACCCCTCCACTTT.

V usage is TRBV7-2 and J usage is TRBJ1-2, with D possibly matching TRBD1 (5 bases). The CDR3 covers 13 residues. CDR1 is SGHTA and CDR2 is FQGNSA in the germline V gene. The V gene lost 4 bases and the J gene lost 1 base, with 7 bases spanning the gap. The CDR3 region has the DNA TGTGCCAGCAGCTACGACAGTAACTATGGCTACACCTTC. Translation: CASSYDSNYGYTF. The full variable domain, rest sourced from reference TRBV7-2 and TRBJ1-2, is GAGVSQSPSNKVTEKGKDVELRCDPISGHTALYWYRQSLGQGLEFLIYFQGNSAPDKSGLPSDRFSAERTGGSVSTLTIQRTQQEDSAVYLCASSYDSNYGYTFGSGTRLTVV.

The J gene is TRBJ1-1, the V gene TRBV2; D might be TRBD1 (5 bases). Deletions cut 4 bases from V and 2 bases from J, with 11 bases between. CDR1 and CDR2 from the germline V gene are SNHLY and FYNNEI. CDR3 size: 14 residues. The CDR3 sequence is CASSGRQGNTEAFF. In nucleotides, the CDR3 is TGTGCCAGCAGTGGCCGGCAGGGTAACACTGAAGCTTTCTTT.

This chain joins TRBV6-2 or TRBV6-3 and TRBJ2-1, with D perhaps TRBD1 (6 bases). This CDR3 is 16 amino acids long. V lost 6 bases and J lost 0, with 15 bases in between. Per germline, CDR1 MNHEY and CDR2 SVGEGT. As DNA, the CDR3 is TGTGCCAGCAGCTCAGGGGACACATACTCCTACAATGAGCAGTTCTTC. Protein product: CASSSGDTYSYNEQFF.

In this sample, this clone turned up once. The J gene is TRBJ2-5, the V gene TRBV3-1 (or the pseudogene TRBV3-2); D unresolved. The V end was cut by 4 bases, the J end by 4 bases, with 7 bases between. Germline CDR1 and CDR2: LGHDT and YNNKEL (reference sequence). The CDR3 has 12 residues. DNA for the CDR3: TGTGCCAGCAGCCCCTCGAGAGAGACCCAGTACTTC. It is translated as CASSPSRETQYF.

V gene TRBV14 combines with J gene TRBJ2-5; 8 bases fit TRBD2. Trimming took 1 base from V and 5 from J; bases not matched to a gene: 3. The CDR3 is made up of 14 amino acids. Per germline, CDR1 SGHDN and CDR2 FVKESK. The CDR3: CASSQALAGETQYF. The CDR3 DNA follows: TGTGCCAGCAGCCAAGCATTAGCGGGGGAGACCCAGTACTTC.

The genes are TRBV11-2 and TRBJ1-2; TRBD1 agrees at 8 bases. The CDR3 extends over 15 amino acids. Germline CDR1 SGHAT, CDR2 FQNNGV. V trimming: 2 bases; J trimming: 4 bases; junction bases outside the gene matches: 6. The CDR3 DNA follows: TGTGCCAGCAGCTTAATGGTAACAGGGGGCTATGGCTACACCTTC. Translating it yields CASSLMVTGGYGYTF.

The chain combines TRBV5-1 with TRBJ1-2, with D possibly being TRBD1 (6 bases). V was clipped by 5 bases and J by 7 bases, with 15 bases between them. The V gene's germline CDR1 is SGHRS and CDR2 YFSETQ. CDR3 length: 13 residues. DNA for the CDR3: TGCGCCAGCAGACGGGACAACGGTGGTGGCTACACCTTC. Its protein product is CASRRDNGGGYTF.

The chain carries TRBV3-1 (or the pseudogene TRBV3-2) and TRBJ1-2; D is unclear. The V and J ends lost 4 bases and 13 bases respectively, with 16 bases between them. The germline gives CDR1 LGHDT, CDR2 YNNKEL (reference sequence). CDR3 length: 12 amino acids. DNA for the CDR3: TGTGCCAGCAGCCGGGGATGGGAGGATGGCACCTTC. Its protein product is CASSRGWEDGTF.

The chain joins TRBV29-1 to TRBJ1-2; maybe TRBD1 (6 bases). The germline V gene has CDR1 SQVTM and CDR2 ANQGSEA. V lost 6 bases, J lost 0 bases, and 17 bases lay in between. The CDR3 contains 15 residues. The CDR3: CSVSGTQIANYGYTF. The CDR3 bases are TGCAGCGTCTCCGGGACACAGATAGCTAACTATGGCTACACCTTC.

The chain carries TRBV28 and TRBJ1-1, with D possibly TRBD1 on 5 matching bases. The length of the CDR3 is 14 residues. CDR1 MDHEN and CDR2 SYDVKM come from the germline V gene. V was trimmed by 6 bases and J by 4 bases, leaving 15 bases between them. Written as DNA, the CDR3 is TGTGCCAGCAGGCCAGGGTTTTCGGGCACTGAAGCTTTCTTT. Amino acid sequence: CASRPGFSGTEAFF. Full variable domain (remainder filled in from reference TRBV28 and TRBJ1-1): DVKVTQSSRYLVKRTGEKVFLECVQDMDHENMFWYRQDPGLGLRLIYFSYDVKMKEKGDIPEGYSVSREKKERFSLILESASTNQTSMYLCASRPGFSGTEAFFGQGTRLTVV.

The V and J genes are TRBV6-5 and TRBJ1-5; D not certain. V lost 6 bases and J 4 bases, leaving 13 bases between the germline ends. Germline V CDR1 and CDR2: MNHEY, SVGAGI. The CDR3 totals 14 residues. This CDR3 is CASSTDSNNQPQHF. The CDR3 nucleotides read TGTGCCAGCAGCACTGACTCGAATAATCAGCCCCAGCATTTT.

The chain is built from TRBV7-9 and TRBJ1-5; tentative D call: TRBD1 (5 bases). The V gene's germline CDR1 is SEHNR and CDR2 FQNEAQ (reference sequence). The CDR3 has 17 residues. V was trimmed by 2 bases and J by 1 base, leaving 15 bases between them. The CDR3 protein is CASSLSGAPRSNQPQHF. The CDR3 DNA reads as TGTGCCAGCAGCTTATCTGGGGCCCCCAGAAGCAATCAGCCCCAGCATTTT.

This chain uses TRBV5-1 with TRBJ2-1; the D gene is possibly TRBD1 (6 bases). V lost 0 bases, J lost 8 bases, and 12 bases lay in between. Germline CDR1 and CDR2: SGHRS and YFSETQ. The CDR3 has 14 residues. The CDR3 spells CASSLVPAGDEQFF. CDR3 nucleotide sequence: TGCGCCAGCAGCTTGGTACCAGCAGGGGATGAGCAGTTCTTC.

This clone was counted once. V gene TRBV12-3 or TRBV12-4 combines with J gene TRBJ1-1, with D possibly TRBD1 on 5 matching bases. V was clipped by 2 bases and J by 4 bases, with 8 bases between them. This CDR3 spans 13 amino acids. CDR3 coding DNA: TGTGCCAGCAGTTTATCCGGGGGCACTGAAGCTTTCTTT. Translation gives CASSLSGGTEAFF.

The chain couples TRBV7-9 to TRBJ1-1; D is possibly TRBD1 (5 bases). Germline CDR1 reads SEHNR; CDR2 reads FQNEAQ (reference sequence). With 2 bases removed from V and 1 base from J, the gap between germline ends came to 11 bases. The CDR3 runs 15 residues. The CDR3, as DNA: TGTGCCAGCAGCTTATCAGGGCAAGGGAACACTGAAGCTTTCTTT. It encodes CASSLSGQGNTEAFF.

The chain combines TRBV13 with TRBJ1-1; a possible D gene is TRBD1 (5 bases). The CDR3 extends over 13 amino acids. CDR1 PRHDT and CDR2 FYEKMQ come from the germline V gene (reference sequence). Trimming took off 2 bases at V and 1 base at J, with 5 bases between the two ends. CDR3 DNA sequence: TGTGCCAGCAGCTTACAGGGGAACACTGAAGCTTTCTTT. It yields the protein CASSLQGNTEAFF.

The V and J genes are TRBV27 and TRBJ1-3; no firm D call. V lost 4 bases, J lost 3 bases, and 7 bases lay in between. The CDR3 length is 13 residues. Germline values: CDR1 MNHEY, CDR2 SMNVEV (reference sequence). The CDR3 DNA is TGTGCCAGCAGTTGGACTTTTGGAAACACCATATATTTT. Protein: CASSWTFGNTIYF.

This clone has only a few counts. The chain carries TRBV27 and TRBJ1-1; TRBD1 aligns across 8 bases. Trimming at V came to 6 bases and at J to 1 base, leaving 4 bases not matched to a gene. Germline V CDR1 and CDR2: MNHEY, SMNVEV (reference sequence). CDR3 size: 14 residues. The CDR3 bases are TGTGCCAGCAGAGCGACAGGGGCGAACACTGAAGCTTTCTTT. This encodes CASRATGANTEAFF.

This clone has a handful of counts. This rearrangement joins TRBV5-4 to TRBJ2-2, with D possibly matching TRBD2 (5 bases). The germline gives CDR1 SGHNT, CDR2 YYREEE (reference sequence). The CDR3 is 17 amino acids. V lost 4 bases to trimming and J lost 2 bases, with 18 bases between them. CDR3 sequence: CASSTITPGLNTGELFF. The CDR3 coding sequence is TGTGCCAGCAGCACAATCACTCCGGGGTTAAACACCGGGGAGCTGTTTTTT. Looking up the rest from reference TRBV5-4 and TRBJ2-2 gives the full variable domain: ETGVTQSPTHLIKTRGQQVTLRCSSQSGHNTVSWYQQALGQGPQFIFQYYREEENGRGNFPPRFSGLQFPNYSSELNVNALELDDSALYLCASSTITPGLNTGELFFGEGSRLTVL.

The CDR3 DNA is TGCTCGAGTTGGGCAGGCGGGTCTCAGCCCCAGCATTTT. Protein sequence: CSSWAGGSQPQHF. The chain employs TRBV29-1 and TRBJ1-5; unclear D gene. This CDR3 region has 13 residues. CDR1 is SQVTM, CDR2 ANQGSEA, per germline.

The gene calls are TRBV12-3 or TRBV12-4 and TRBJ2-2; D unresolved. The V end was cut by 0 bases, the J end by 4 bases, with 3 bases between. This CDR3 comprises 13 residues. CDR3 in amino acids: CASSLAGTGELFF. CDR3 DNA sequence: TGTGCCAGCAGTTTAGCCGGCACCGGGGAGCTGTTTTTT.

This chain joins TRBV7-3 and TRBJ2-3; 12 bases agree with TRBD2. From germline, CDR1 is SGHTA and CDR2 FQGTGA. The CDR3 spans 16 residues. V shed 5 bases and J 2 bases; nucleotides not matched to a gene: 5. The CDR3 bases are TGTGCCAGCAGCCCCGGGACTAGCGGGCCCACAGATACGCAGTATTTT. This codes for CASSPGTSGPTDTQYF.